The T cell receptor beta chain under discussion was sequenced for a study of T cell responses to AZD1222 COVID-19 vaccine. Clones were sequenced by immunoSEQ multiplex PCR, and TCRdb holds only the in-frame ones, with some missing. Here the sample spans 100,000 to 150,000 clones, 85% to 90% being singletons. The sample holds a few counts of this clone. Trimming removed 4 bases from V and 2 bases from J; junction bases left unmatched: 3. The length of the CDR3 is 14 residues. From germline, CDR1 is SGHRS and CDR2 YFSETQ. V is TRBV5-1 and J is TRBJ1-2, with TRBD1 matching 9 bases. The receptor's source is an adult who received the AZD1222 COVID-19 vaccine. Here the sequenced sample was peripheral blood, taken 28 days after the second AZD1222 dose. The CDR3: CASSPDRGNYGYTF. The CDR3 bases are TGCGCCAGCAGCCCGGACAGGGGCAACTATGGCTACACCTTC.